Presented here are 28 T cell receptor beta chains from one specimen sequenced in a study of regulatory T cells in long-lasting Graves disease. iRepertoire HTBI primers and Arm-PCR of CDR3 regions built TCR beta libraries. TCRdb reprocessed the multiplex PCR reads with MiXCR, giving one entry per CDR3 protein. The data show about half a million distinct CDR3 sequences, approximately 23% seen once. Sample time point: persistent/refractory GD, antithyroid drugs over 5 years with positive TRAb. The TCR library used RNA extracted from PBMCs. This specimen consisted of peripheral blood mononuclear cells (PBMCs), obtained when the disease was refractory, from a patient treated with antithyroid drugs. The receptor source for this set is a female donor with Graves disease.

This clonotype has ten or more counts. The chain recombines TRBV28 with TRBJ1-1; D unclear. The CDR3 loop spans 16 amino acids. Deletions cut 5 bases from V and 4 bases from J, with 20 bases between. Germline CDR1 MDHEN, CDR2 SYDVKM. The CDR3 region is CASSISGLFVGTEAFF. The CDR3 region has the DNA TGTGCCAGCAGTATTTCAGGTTTGTTCGTCGGCACTGAAGCTTTCTTT.

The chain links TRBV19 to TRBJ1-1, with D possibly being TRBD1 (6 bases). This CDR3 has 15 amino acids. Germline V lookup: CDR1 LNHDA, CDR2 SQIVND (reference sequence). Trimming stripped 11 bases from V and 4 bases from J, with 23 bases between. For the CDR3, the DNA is TGTGCCTCCATATGGGGGCCGGGGGGCAGCACTGAAGCTTTCTTT. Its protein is CASIWGPGGSTEAFF.

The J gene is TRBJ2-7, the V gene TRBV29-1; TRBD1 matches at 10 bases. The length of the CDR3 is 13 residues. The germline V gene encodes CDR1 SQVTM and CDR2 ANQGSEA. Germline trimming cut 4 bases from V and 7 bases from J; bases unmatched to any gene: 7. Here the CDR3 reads CSVVRQGAGEQYF. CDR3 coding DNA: TGCAGCGTTGTTAGACAGGGGGCGGGGGAGCAGTACTTC.

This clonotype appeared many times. Here the CDR3 DNA reads TGTGCCAGCAGTTCTTTCTCTAGCAATCAGCCCCAGCATTTT. This translates into CASSSFSSNQPQHF. This chain connects TRBV28 to TRBJ1-5; D ambiguous. The CDR3 has 14 residues. Trimming cost V 4 bases and J 0 bases, with 7 bases left between them. The germline CDR1 and CDR2 sequences are MDHEN and SYDVKM.

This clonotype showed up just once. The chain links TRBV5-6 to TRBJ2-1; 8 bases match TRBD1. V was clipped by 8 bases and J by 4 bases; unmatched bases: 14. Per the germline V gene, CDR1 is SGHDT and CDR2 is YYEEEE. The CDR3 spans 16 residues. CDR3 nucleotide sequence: TGTGCCAGTGCCCACCGAGGGACAGGCCGTTACAATGAGCAGTTCTTC. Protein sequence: CASAHRGTGRYNEQFF.

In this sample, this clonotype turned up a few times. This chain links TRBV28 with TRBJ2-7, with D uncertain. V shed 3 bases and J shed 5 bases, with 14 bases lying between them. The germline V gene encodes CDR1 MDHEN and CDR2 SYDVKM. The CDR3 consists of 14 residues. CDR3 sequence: CASSLGLVVNEQYF. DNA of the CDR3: TGTGCCAGCAGTTTGGGATTGGTGGTCAACGAGCAGTACTTC.

CDR3 nucleotides: TGTGCCAGCAGCTCCAACAGGGCGGCTCAGTACGAGCAGTACTTC. Its translation is CASSSNRAAQYEQYF. The chain is built from TRBV7-2 and TRBJ2-7; a possible D gene is TRBD1 (6 bases). The CDR3 sequence is 15 residues long. With 4 bases removed from V and 4 bases from J, the gap between germline ends came to 17 bases. Germline V gene lookup returns CDR1 SGHTA and CDR2 FQGNSA.

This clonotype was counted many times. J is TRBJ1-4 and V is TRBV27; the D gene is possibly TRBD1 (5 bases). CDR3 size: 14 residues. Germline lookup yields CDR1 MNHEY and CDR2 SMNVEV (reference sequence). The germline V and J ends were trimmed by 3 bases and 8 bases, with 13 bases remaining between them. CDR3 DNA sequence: TGTGCCAGCAGTTTGACAGTTTTTGGGGAAAAACTGTTTTTT. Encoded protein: CASSLTVFGEKLFF.

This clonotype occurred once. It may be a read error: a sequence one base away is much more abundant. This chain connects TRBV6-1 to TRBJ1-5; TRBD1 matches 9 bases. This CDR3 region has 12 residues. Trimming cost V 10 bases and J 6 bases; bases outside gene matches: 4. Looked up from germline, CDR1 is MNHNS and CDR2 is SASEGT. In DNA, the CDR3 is TGTGCCATCACAGGGGGCGGTCAGCCCCAGCATTTT. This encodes CAITGGGQPQHF.

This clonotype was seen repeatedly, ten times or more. This CDR3 reads CASGSRGGSPLHF. The CDR3 DNA is TGTGCTAGTGGTTCAAGAGGGGGCTCACCCCTCCACTTT. The chain is built from TRBV12-5 and TRBJ1-6, with 7 bases aligning to TRBD1. V shed 4 bases, J shed 10 bases, and the junction held 4 bases outside the gene matches. The CDR3 loop spans 13 amino acids. Germline V gives CDR1 LGHNT, CDR2 FRNRAP.

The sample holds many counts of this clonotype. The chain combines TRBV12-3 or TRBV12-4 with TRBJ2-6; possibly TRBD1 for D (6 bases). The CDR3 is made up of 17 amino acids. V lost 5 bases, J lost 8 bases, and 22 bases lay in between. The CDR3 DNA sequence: TGTGCCAGCAGTCAATACCTCGCACCTACAGGGACCAACGTCCTGACTTTC. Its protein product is CASSQYLAPTGTNVLTF.

The CDR3 reads CSASLDGRTGELFF. CDR3 coding DNA: TGCAGTGCTAGTCTCGACGGGCGCACCGGGGAGCTGTTTTTT. J is TRBJ2-2 and V is TRBV20-1; no firm D call. The germline CDR1 and CDR2 sequences are DFQATT and SNEGSKA (reference sequence). The V end lost 3 bases, the J end lost 4 bases, and 12 bases lay between the germline ends. The CDR3 runs 14 residues.

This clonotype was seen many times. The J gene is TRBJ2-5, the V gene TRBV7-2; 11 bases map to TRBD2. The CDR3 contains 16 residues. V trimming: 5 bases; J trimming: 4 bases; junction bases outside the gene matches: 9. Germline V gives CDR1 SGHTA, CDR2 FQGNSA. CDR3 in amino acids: CASSPGTSGGGETQYF. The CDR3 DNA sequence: TGTGCCAGCAGCCCCGGGACTAGCGGAGGGGGAGAGACCCAGTACTTC.

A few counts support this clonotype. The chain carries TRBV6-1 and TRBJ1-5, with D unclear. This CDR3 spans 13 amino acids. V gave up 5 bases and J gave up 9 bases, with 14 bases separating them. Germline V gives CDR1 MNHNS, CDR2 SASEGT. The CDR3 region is CASSPTQLTPQHF. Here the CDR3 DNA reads TGTGCCAGCAGTCCGACTCAACTAACGCCCCAGCATTTT.

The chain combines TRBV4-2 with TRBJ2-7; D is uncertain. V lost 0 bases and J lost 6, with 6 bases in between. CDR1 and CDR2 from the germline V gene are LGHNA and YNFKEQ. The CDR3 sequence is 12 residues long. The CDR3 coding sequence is TGTGCCAGCAGCCAAGAAGGCCGCGAGCAGTACTTC. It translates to CASSQEGREQYF.

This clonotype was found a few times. The CDR3 spells CAISEGQGALEQYF. The CDR3 nucleotides are TGTGCCATCAGCGAGGGACAGGGGGCGTTAGAGCAGTACTTC. The V gene is TRBV10-3, the J gene TRBJ2-7; 12 bases are shared with TRBD1. Losses at the gene ends were 6 bases for V and 7 bases for J; bases not matched to a gene: 7. Germline CDR1 ENHRY, CDR2 SYGVKD. The CDR3 spans 14 residues.

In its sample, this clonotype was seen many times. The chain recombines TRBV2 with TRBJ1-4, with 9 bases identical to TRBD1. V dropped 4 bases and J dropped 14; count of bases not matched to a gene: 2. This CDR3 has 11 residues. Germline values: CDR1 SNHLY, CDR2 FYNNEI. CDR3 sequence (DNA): TGTGCCAGCAGTGGAGGACAGGGGCTGTTTTTT. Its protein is CASSGGQGLFF.

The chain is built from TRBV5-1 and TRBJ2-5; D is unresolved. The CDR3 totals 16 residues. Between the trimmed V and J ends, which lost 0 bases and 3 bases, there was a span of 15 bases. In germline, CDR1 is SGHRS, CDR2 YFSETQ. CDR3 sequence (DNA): TGCGCCAGCAGCTTGGCAACCACGAGAGGAAAAGAGACCCAGTACTTC. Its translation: CASSLATTRGKETQYF.

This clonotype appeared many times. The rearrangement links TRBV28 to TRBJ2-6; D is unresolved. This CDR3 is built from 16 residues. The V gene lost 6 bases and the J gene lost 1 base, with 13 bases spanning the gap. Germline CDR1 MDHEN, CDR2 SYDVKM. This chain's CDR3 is CASRLASWSGANVLTF. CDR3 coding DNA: TGTGCCAGCAGATTGGCCTCGTGGTCTGGGGCCAACGTCCTGACTTTC.

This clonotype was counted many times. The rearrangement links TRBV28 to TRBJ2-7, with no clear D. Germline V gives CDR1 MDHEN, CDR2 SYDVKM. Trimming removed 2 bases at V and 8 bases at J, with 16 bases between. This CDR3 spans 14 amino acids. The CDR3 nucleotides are TGTGCCAGCAGTTTAGGGCTAGACATTTTTCAGCAGTACTTC. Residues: CASSLGLDIFQQYF.

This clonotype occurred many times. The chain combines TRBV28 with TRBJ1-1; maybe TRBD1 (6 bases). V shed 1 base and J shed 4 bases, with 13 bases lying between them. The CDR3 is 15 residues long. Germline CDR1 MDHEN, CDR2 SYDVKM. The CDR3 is CASSLFGGVSTEAFF. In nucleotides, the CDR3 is TGTGCCAGCAGTTTATTTGGGGGCGTGAGCACTGAAGCTTTCTTT. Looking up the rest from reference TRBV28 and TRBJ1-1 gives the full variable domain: DVKVTQSSRYLVKRTGEKVFLECVQDMDHENMFWYRQDPGLGLRLIYFSYDVKMKEKGDIPEGYSVSREKKERFSLILESASTNQTSMYLCASSLFGGVSTEAFFGQGTRLTVV.

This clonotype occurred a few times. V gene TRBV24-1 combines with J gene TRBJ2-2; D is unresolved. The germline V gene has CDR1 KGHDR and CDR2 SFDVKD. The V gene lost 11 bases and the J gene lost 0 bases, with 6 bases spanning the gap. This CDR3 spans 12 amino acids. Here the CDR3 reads CAILANTGELFF. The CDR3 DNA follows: TGTGCCATCCTAGCGAACACCGGGGAGCTGTTTTTT.

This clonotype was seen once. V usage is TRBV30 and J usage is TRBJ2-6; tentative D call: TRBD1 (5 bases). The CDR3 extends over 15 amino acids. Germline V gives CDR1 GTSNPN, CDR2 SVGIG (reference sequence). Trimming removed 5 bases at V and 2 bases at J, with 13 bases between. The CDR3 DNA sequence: TGTGCCTGGGCCAGGGTTGTAGCTGGGGCCAACGTCCTGACTTTC. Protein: CAWARVVAGANVLTF.

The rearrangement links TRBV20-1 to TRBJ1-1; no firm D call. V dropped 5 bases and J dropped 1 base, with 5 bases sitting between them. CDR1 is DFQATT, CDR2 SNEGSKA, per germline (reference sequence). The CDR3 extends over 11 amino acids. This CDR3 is CSAGSNTEAFF. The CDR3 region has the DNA TGCAGTGCTGGATCGAACACTGAAGCTTTCTTT.

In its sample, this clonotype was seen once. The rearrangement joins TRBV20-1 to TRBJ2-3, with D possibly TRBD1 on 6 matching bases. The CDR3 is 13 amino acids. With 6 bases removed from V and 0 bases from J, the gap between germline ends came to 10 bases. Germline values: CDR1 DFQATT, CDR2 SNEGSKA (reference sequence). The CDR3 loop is CSADRTSTDTQYF. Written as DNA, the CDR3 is TGCAGTGCCGACAGGACGAGCACAGATACGCAGTATTTT.

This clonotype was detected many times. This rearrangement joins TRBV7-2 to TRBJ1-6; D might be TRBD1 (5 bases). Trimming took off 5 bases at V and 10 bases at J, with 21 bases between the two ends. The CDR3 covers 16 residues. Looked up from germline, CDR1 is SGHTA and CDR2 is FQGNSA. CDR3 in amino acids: CASSTGTGGEGSPLHF. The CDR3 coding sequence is TGTGCCAGCAGCACCGGAACGGGGGGAGAGGGATCACCCCTCCACTTT. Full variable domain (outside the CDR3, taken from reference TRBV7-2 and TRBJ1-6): GAGVSQSPSNKVTEKGKDVELRCDPISGHTALYWYRQSLGQGLEFLIYFQGNSAPDKSGLPSDRFSAERTGGSVSTLTIQRTQQEDSAVYLCASSTGTGGEGSPLHFGNGTRLTVT.

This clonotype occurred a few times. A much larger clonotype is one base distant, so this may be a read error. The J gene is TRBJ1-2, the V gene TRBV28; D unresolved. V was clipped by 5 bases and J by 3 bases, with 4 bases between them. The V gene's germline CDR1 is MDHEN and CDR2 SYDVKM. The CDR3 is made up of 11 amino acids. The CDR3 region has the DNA TGTGCCAGCAGTGGATACTATGGCTACACCTTC. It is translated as CASSGYYGYTF.

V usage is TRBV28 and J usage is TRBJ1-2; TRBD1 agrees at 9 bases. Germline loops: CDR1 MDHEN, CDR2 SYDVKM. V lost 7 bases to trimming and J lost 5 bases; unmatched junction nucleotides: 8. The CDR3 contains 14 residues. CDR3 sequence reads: CASTPPGTGYGYTF. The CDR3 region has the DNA TGTGCCAGCACCCCACCCGGGACAGGGTATGGCTACACCTTC.